Detailed here is one T cell receptor (beta chain). This sample is part of a study of blood T cell repertoires in COVID-19. Libraries were prepared by immunoSEQ multiplex PCR; TCRdb keeps only in-frame clonotypes and omits some of them. This table holds around 200,000 clones, around 84% found once. Sequenced input: PBMCs or T cells enriched from blood (not recorded which). The clonotype comes from a middle-aged woman with acute COVID-19.

The CDR3 sequence is CASSLSDTEAFF. The CDR3 bases are TGTGCCAGCAGTTTGTCAGACACTGAAGCTTTCTTT. The chain carries TRBV28 and TRBJ1-1; no clear D. The CDR3 contains 12 residues. Trimming left V 3 bases short and J 3 bases short, with 5 bases between. Per the germline V gene, CDR1 is MDHEN and CDR2 is SYDVKM.